The source of this T cell receptor (beta chain) is a study of blood T cell repertoires in COVID-19. Study as a whole: T cells, B-cell-depleted T cells, or PBMCs provided the cDNA or gDNA that served as material.

Clones were read by immunoSEQ multiplex PCR, and TCRdb kept only the in-frame ones, dropping some. In the table there are around 200,000 clones, around 84% of which are singletons. This CDR3 is built from 16 residues. Trimming removed 3 bases from V and 3 bases from J; junction bases left unmatched: 9. Germline CDR1 MDHEN, CDR2 SYDVKM. The study counted Cohort 3 donors as recovered given two negative PCRs, clearance, or symptom resolution. The chain carries TRBV28 and TRBJ1-1; 8 bases map to TRBD1. The sequenced material came from PBMCs or T cells enriched from blood (not recorded which). The receptor's source is a woman younger than 45 who had recovered from COVID-19. In DNA form, the CDR3 reads TGTGCCAGCAGTTTGTGGGCAGGGGGCGCGTACACTGAAGCTTTCTTT. Its protein is CASSLWAGGAYTEAFF.